This T cell receptor (beta chain) appears in the sequencing data of a study of blood T cell repertoires in COVID-19. Study-level background: Sites across the United States, Italy and Spain contributed samples from acute and convalescent COVID-19. PBMCs, B-cell-depleted T cells, or T cells provided the cDNA or gDNA that made up the material.

In the original processing: Amplification of reference gene primers was used by the study to estimate nucleated cell counts. Assay: immunoSEQ multiplex PCR; the TCRdb copy retains only in-frame clones and omits some. Clone size and V and J calls were adopted from that table, with D and trimming inferred from the DNA. The table shows about 150,000 clones, with around 81% occurring only once. The CDR3 contains 13 residues. CDR1 is SGHTA, CDR2 FQGTGA, per germline. V lost 1 base to trimming and J lost 5 bases, with 6 bases between them. Sequencing used peripheral blood. This receptor was taken from a woman aged 50 to 60 with acute or convalescent COVID-19. V and J are TRBV7-3 and TRBJ2-1; D gene ambiguous. The CDR3 sequence: CASSLNGDNEQFF. CDR3 bases: TGTGCCAGCAGCTTAAACGGAGACAATGAGCAGTTCTTC. The full variable domain, in which reference TRBV7-3 and TRBJ2-1 provide the parts outside the CDR3, is GAGVSQTPSNKVTEKGKYVELRCDPISGHTALYWYRQSLGQGPEFLIYFQGTGAADDSGLPNDRFFAVRPEGSVSTLKIQRTERGDSAVYLCASSLNGDNEQFFGPGTRLTVL.